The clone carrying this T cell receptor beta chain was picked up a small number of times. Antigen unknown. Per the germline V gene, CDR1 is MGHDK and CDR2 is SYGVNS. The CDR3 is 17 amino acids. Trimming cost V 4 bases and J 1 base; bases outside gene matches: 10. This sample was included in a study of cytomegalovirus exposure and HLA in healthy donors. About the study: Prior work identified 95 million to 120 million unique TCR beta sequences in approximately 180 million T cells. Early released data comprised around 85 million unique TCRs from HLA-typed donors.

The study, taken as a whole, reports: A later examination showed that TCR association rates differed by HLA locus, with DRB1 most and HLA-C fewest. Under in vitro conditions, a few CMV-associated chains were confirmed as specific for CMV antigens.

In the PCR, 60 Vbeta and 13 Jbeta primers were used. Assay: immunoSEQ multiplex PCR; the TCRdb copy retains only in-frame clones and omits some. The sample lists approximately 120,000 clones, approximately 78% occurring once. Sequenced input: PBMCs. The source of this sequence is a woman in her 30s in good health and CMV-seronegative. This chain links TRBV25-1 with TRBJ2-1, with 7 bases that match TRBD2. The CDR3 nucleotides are TGTGCCAGCAGTGCCGACGCTCAGCGGGGTTCCTACAATGAGCAGTTCTTC. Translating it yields CASSADAQRGSYNEQFF.